This T cell receptor (beta chain) was identified during a study of CD8+CD57+ T cells in acquired aplastic anemia. V was pared by 5 bases and J by 0 bases, with 20 bases between. The CDR3 has 17 residues. In germline, CDR1 is LNHNV, CDR2 YYDKDF (reference sequence). In patients chosen for sequencing, flow cytometry had shown CD8+CD57+ cell expansion. Severe acquired aplastic anemia affected all patients. Points from the study as a whole: Approximately 28 CD8+ CDR3 sequences were shared between patients and controls.

TCR beta VDJ combinations and CDR3 sequences were profiled from genomic DNA. TCRdb re-called the reads through MiXCR, storing one row per CDR3 protein. The table includes approximately 170,000 distinct CDR3 sequences, less than 50% detected once. With respect to this clonotype: The antigen is undetermined.

Material: sorted CD4+, CD8+, or CD8+CD57+ T cells (not recorded which) from PBMCs. The TCR comes from a human donor with aplastic anemia. The chain has TRBV15 and TRBJ2-7, with D possibly TRBD2 on 6 matching bases. In DNA form, the CDR3 reads TGTGCCACCAGCCAGGGAACGAGCGGGCCAAGCTCCTACGAGCAGTACTTC. This translates into CATSQGTSGPSSYEQYF.